The 30 T cell receptor beta chains presented below share a single source sample, sequenced in a study of CD8 T cells in Susac syndrome. Reverse transcription of roughly 0.5 to 1 ug RNA was performed with random hexamers. A single record per CDR3 protein comes from TCRdb applying MiXCR to the immunoSEQ multiplex PCR reads. This sample has about 440,000 distinct CDR3 sequences; 75% to 90% occur once, and the top ten carry about 0.12%. What was sequenced was CD8+ T cells from PBMCs. These receptors were obtained from a human donor with multiple sclerosis.

The chain employs TRBV5-4 and TRBJ2-1; 9 bases fit TRBD2. Germline CDR1 reads SGHNT; CDR2 reads YYREEE (reference sequence). The CDR3 contains 15 residues. V shed 3 bases, J shed 7 bases, and the junction held 8 bases outside the gene matches. CDR3 protein: CASSSGLALWNEQFF. CDR3 bases: TGTGCCAGCAGCTCGGGACTAGCCCTGTGGAATGAGCAGTTCTTC.

In DNA, the CDR3 is TGTGCCAGCTGGGCCCAACAGGGAACCTACGAGCAGTACTTC. Encoded protein: CASWAQQGTYEQYF. The chain combines TRBV6-2 or TRBV6-3 with TRBJ2-7; the D gene is possibly TRBD1 (6 bases). The V gene's germline CDR1 is MNHEY and CDR2 SVGEGT. This CDR3 has 14 amino acids. V was trimmed by 8 bases and J by 2 bases, leaving 16 bases between them.

V and J are TRBV4-1 and TRBJ2-1; tentatively, D is TRBD1 (6 bases). This CDR3 contains 15 residues. Between the trimmed V and J ends, which lost 1 base and 6 bases, there was a span of 13 bases. CDR1 is MGHRA and CDR2 is YSYEKL in the germline V gene. The chain's CDR3 is CASSQVTEQGNEQFF. The CDR3 DNA reads TGCGCCAGCAGCCAAGTAACAGAACAGGGCAATGAGCAGTTCTTC.

The rearrangement joins TRBV6-1 to TRBJ1-1; the D is unclear. The V gene lost 4 bases and the J gene lost 4 bases, with 10 bases spanning the gap. The V gene's germline CDR1 is MNHNS and CDR2 SASEGT. This CDR3 is 13 amino acids long. DNA for the CDR3: TGTGCCAGCAGTGCCTGGGAGGCCACTGAAGCTTTCTTT. This sequence encodes CASSAWEATEAFF.

The chain uses TRBV30 and TRBJ2-2; D is unclear. Trimming cost V 5 bases and J 1 base, with 17 bases left between them. Germline values: CDR1 GTSNPN, CDR2 SVGIG (reference sequence). The CDR3 contains 16 residues. For the CDR3, the DNA is TGTGCCTGGGTTGGACCGGTGGAAATGAACACCGGGGAGCTGTTTTTT. Protein: CAWVGPVEMNTGELFF.

The rearrangement joins TRBV10-2 to TRBJ1-2, with D uncertain. The V end was cut by 1 base, the J end by 2 bases, with 8 bases between. Germline V gene sequence: CDR1 WSHSY, CDR2 SAAADI. The CDR3 spans 14 residues. The CDR3 loop reads CASSELAGNYGYTF. The CDR3 region has the DNA TGCGCCAGCAGTGAGTTGGCAGGCAACTATGGCTACACCTTC.

The V gene is TRBV5-1, the J gene TRBJ1-1; 7 bases line up with TRBD1. The CDR3 length is 11 residues. Germline assignment: CDR1 SGHRS and CDR2 YFSETQ. J lost 11 bases, V lost 6 bases, and 7 bases had no gene match. The CDR3 loop reads CASNRGMEAFF. DNA of the CDR3: TGCGCCAGCAACAGGGGAATGGAGGCTTTCTTT.

The rearrangement links TRBV6-1 to TRBJ1-2, with D unresolved. Per germline, CDR1 MNHNS and CDR2 SASEGT. Trimming took off 7 bases at V and 8 bases at J, with 17 bases between the two ends. This CDR3 is built from 13 residues. The CDR3: CASKIHRSAGYTF. In DNA form, the CDR3 reads TGTGCCAGCAAAATACACCGAAGCGCAGGCTACACCTTC.

The DNA of the CDR3 is TGCGCCAGCAGCCCCCCCACCATGAACACTGAAGCTTTCTTT. This encodes CASSPPTMNTEAFF. V usage is TRBV4-1 and J usage is TRBJ1-1; no definite D call. This CDR3 region has 14 residues. Germline V CDR1 and CDR2: MGHRA, YSYEKL. V was cut by 4 bases and J by 0 bases, with 9 bases left in between.

The chain carries TRBV27 and TRBJ2-1; 8 bases align to TRBD2. Per germline, CDR1 MNHEY and CDR2 SMNVEV (reference sequence). The CDR3 contains 15 residues. The V segment lost 2 bases and the J segment 8 bases; nucleotides outside the gene matches: 8. CDR3 nucleotide sequence: TGTGCCAGCAGTTTAGGGTTAGCGGGATCACATGAGCAGTTCTTC. Translation: CASSLGLAGSHEQFF.

The chain uses TRBV5-1 and TRBJ1-1, with 8 positions matching TRBD1. J lost 0 bases, V lost 3 bases, and 19 bases had no gene match. The CDR3 runs to 20 residues. Germline V gene data show CDR1 as SGHRS and CDR2 as YFSETQ. The CDR3 protein is CASSSAAKLRGRGMNTEAFF. Here the CDR3 DNA reads TGCGCCAGCAGCTCCGCCGCCAAACTCAGGGGGCGGGGGATGAACACTGAAGCTTTCTTT. Full variable domain (remainder filled in from reference TRBV5-1 and TRBJ1-1): KAGVTQTPRYLIKTRGQQVTLSCSPISGHRSVSWYQQTPGQGLQFLFEYFSETQRNKGNFPGRFSGRQFSNSRSEMNVSTLELGDSALYLCASSSAAKLRGRGMNTEAFFGQGTRLTVV.

This clonotype was picked up one time. The chain uses TRBV29-1 and TRBJ1-2, with 7 bases identical to TRBD1. V dropped 7 bases and J dropped 5; count of bases not matched to a gene: 16. The CDR3 covers 15 residues. Germline CDR1 reads SQVTM; CDR2 reads ANQGSEA. CDR3 DNA: TGCAGCGCGAAGGGCAGGGGGGTATTTGAGTATGGCTACACCTTC. Its translation: CSAKGRGVFEYGYTF.

The chain links TRBV28 to TRBJ2-7; 7 positions agree with TRBD1. The junction had 14 bases not matched to a gene; V was cut back by 6 bases and J by 6 bases. The CDR3 contains 15 residues. Germline V gene data show CDR1 as MDHEN and CDR2 as SYDVKM. The CDR3 loop reads CASSETSTGEREQYF. The CDR3 DNA is TGTGCCAGCAGCGAAACCTCAACAGGGGAGCGCGAGCAGTACTTC.

The chain is built from TRBV4-1 and TRBJ1-5, with D tentatively TRBD1 (5 bases). This CDR3 has 17 amino acids. Trimming took off 1 base at V and 0 bases at J, with 13 bases between the two ends. CDR1 MGHRA and CDR2 YSYEKL come from the germline V gene. The CDR3 DNA is TGCGCCAGCAGCCAAGTAATGGGGGGGTATAGCAATCAGCCCCAGCATTTT. Protein product: CASSQVMGGYSNQPQHF.

The V call is TRBV6-5, the J call TRBJ2-1; the D gene could be TRBD1 or TRBD2 (5 bases each). This CDR3 is built from 12 residues. Germline lookup yields CDR1 MNHEY and CDR2 SVGAGI. Trimming removed 6 bases at V and 8 bases at J, with 11 bases between. In nucleotides, the CDR3 is TGTGCCAGCAGAGAGGGGCCGGATGAGCAGTTCTTC. It encodes CASREGPDEQFF.

The chain is built from TRBV6-4 and TRBJ2-1; D might be TRBD2 (6 bases). The V gene lost 3 bases and the J gene lost 2 bases, with 11 bases spanning the gap. Germline loops: CDR1 MRHNA, CDR2 SNTAGT. CDR3 length equals 15 residues. The CDR3 DNA reads as TGTGCCAGCAGTGAAGGCGGGGAGCCCTACAATGAGCAGTTCTTC. This sequence encodes CASSEGGEPYNEQFF.

This clonotype was detected once. The chain joins TRBV28 to TRBJ2-1; 10 nucleotides match TRBD2. The CDR3 spans 19 residues. From germline, CDR1 is MDHEN and CDR2 SYDVKM. The trim removed 4 bases at V and 8 bases at J, leaving 20 bases unmatched. CDR3 bases: TGTGCCAGCAGTTCCCCCGTGGAAGACCGAGCGGGAGGGCCTGATGAGCAGTTCTTC. It codes for CASSSPVEDRAGGPDEQFF.

J is TRBJ1-5 and V is TRBV20-1; 7 bases line up with TRBD1. V was clipped by 6 bases and J by 2 bases; unmatched bases: 13. Germline V gene data show CDR1 as DFQATT and CDR2 as SNEGSKA (reference sequence). The CDR3 totals 16 residues. The CDR3 loop is CSAGGNQGDGNQPQHF. The CDR3 bases are TGCAGTGCCGGTGGGAACCAGGGGGATGGCAATCAGCCCCAGCATTTT.

The rearrangement uses TRBV3-1 and TRBJ2-1; 8 nucleotides agree with TRBD2. Germline assignment: CDR1 LGHDT and CDR2 YNNKEL (reference sequence). This CDR3 is built from 16 residues. Trimming removed 4 bases from V and 3 bases from J; junction bases left unmatched: 8. The CDR3 sequence is CASSPRAGGDYNEQFF. CDR3 sequence (DNA): TGTGCCAGCAGCCCCCGGGCGGGGGGAGACTACAATGAGCAGTTCTTC.

This sequence joins TRBV15 and TRBJ2-3; D gene uncertain. This CDR3 is 16 amino acids long. CDR1 LNHNV and CDR2 YYDKDF come from the germline V gene (reference sequence). The V end was cut by 1 base, the J end by 4 bases, with 15 bases between. The CDR3 region is CATSRVVVTDADTQYF. The CDR3 region has the DNA TGTGCCACCAGCAGAGTGGTAGTAACGGACGCAGATACGCAGTATTTT.

This chain connects TRBV4-1 to TRBJ2-7, with D maybe TRBD2 (7 bases). The germline CDR1 and CDR2 sequences are MGHRA and YSYEKL. Trimming removed 1 base at V and 2 bases at J, with 15 bases between. CDR3 length equals 16 residues. The DNA for the CDR3 is TGCGCCAGCAGCCAAGGTTGGGGGGGGGCCCCCTACGAGCAGTACTTC. Its protein product is CASSQGWGGAPYEQYF.

The chain combines TRBV12-3 or TRBV12-4 with TRBJ2-5, with D maybe TRBD2 (5 bases). The CDR3 is made up of 13 amino acids. Trimming took 6 bases from V and 5 from J, leaving 13 bases between them. Here the CDR3 DNA reads TGTGCCAGCAGCCCCCCGGGGTGGGAGACCCAGTACTTC. Translating gives CASSPPGWETQYF.

The V call is TRBV5-1, the J call TRBJ1-1; the D gene is possibly TRBD1 (5 bases). This CDR3 is 18 amino acids long. The ends were cut back, 0 bases at V and 0 bases at J, with 18 bases in the middle. Germline lookup yields CDR1 SGHRS and CDR2 YFSETQ. The CDR3 DNA sequence: TGCGCCAGCAGCTTGGCTGGTATTGAGACAGACATGAACACTGAAGCTTTCTTT. Its translation: CASSLAGIETDMNTEAFF.

Concerning this clonotype: Sequence at one end of the junction differs from germline and may be a read error. The chain couples TRBV27 to TRBJ1-6; D gene ambiguous. CDR3 size: 15 residues. From germline, CDR1 is MNHEY and CDR2 SMNVEV (reference sequence). The CDR3 spells CASSSLRESNSPLHF. The CDR3 coding sequence is TGTGCCAGTAGTTCACTTCGTGAGAGTAATTCACCCCTCCACTTT.

The rearrangement uses TRBV6-5 and TRBJ2-7, with 8 bases that match TRBD2. The CDR3 contains 16 residues. The germline V gene encodes CDR1 MNHEY and CDR2 SVGAGI. With 0 bases clipped from V and 2 bases from J, the junction kept 6 bases outside the gene matches. CDR3 loop: CASSYSGGGSPYEQYF. CDR3 in DNA: TGTGCCAGCAGTTACTCGGGCGGGGGGTCCCCCTACGAGCAGTACTTC.

The J gene is TRBJ1-1, the V gene TRBV5-1; D is ambiguous. V gave up 7 bases and J gave up 6 bases, with 10 bases separating them. CDR1 and CDR2 from the germline V gene are SGHRS and YFSETQ. This CDR3 is 11 amino acids long. CDR3 in DNA: TGCGCCAGCGCTAAGGTGCCTGAAGCTTTCTTT. It yields the protein CASAKVPEAFF. The complete variable domain, with remaining parts taken from reference TRBV5-1 and TRBJ1-1, reads KAGVTQTPRYLIKTRGQQVTLSCSPISGHRSVSWYQQTPGQGLQFLFEYFSETQRNKGNFPGRFSGRQFSNSRSEMNVSTLELGDSALYLCASAKVPEAFFGQGTRLTVV.

This chain connects TRBV27 to TRBJ1-6, with TRBD1 matching 8 bases. Germline V lookup: CDR1 MNHEY, CDR2 SMNVEV (reference sequence). The CDR3 sequence is 14 residues long. With V trimmed by 6 bases and J by 8 bases, 6 bases remained unmatched. CDR3 nucleotides: TGTGCCAGCAGCCCAGACAGGGGATATTCACCCCTCCACTTT. It specifies CASSPDRGYSPLHF.

This clonotype was recorded once. This chain connects TRBV19 to TRBJ1-5; tentative D call: TRBD1 (6 bases). The V gene's germline CDR1 is LNHDA and CDR2 SQIVND (reference sequence). V lost 3 bases to trimming and J lost 3 bases, with 9 bases between them. The CDR3 runs to 14 residues. CDR3 region: CASSIQGINQPQHF. CDR3 nucleotide sequence: TGTGCCAGTAGTATCCAGGGGATCAATCAGCCCCAGCATTTT.

A note on this clonotype: One end of the junction is discordant with germline, which a read error may explain. The chain joins TRBV12-3 or TRBV12-4 to TRBJ1-1; tentatively, D is TRBD1 (5 bases). The CDR3 loop spans 13 amino acids. The CDR3 sequence is CASSSGGNIEAFF. The CDR3 coding sequence is TGTGCCAGCAGTTCGGGGGGTAACATTGAAGCTTTCTTT.

The chain recombines TRBV7-3 with TRBJ2-1; 11 positions match TRBD1. Losses at the gene ends were 2 bases for V and 8 bases for J; bases not matched to a gene: 8. Germline CDR1 reads SGHTA; CDR2 reads FQGTGA. The length of the CDR3 is 16 residues. The CDR3 region has the DNA TGTGCCAGCAGCTTAGTAAGATCGGACAGGGGGCATGAGCAGTTCTTC. Its protein is CASSLVRSDRGHEQFF. Full variable domain (outside the CDR3, taken from reference TRBV7-3 and TRBJ2-1): GAGVSQTPSNKVTEKGKYVELRCDPISGHTALYWYRQSLGQGPEFLIYFQGTGAADDSGLPNDRFFAVRPEGSVSTLKIQRTERGDSAVYLCASSLVRSDRGHEQFFGPGTRLTVL.